Sequencing of this TCR beta chain was carried out in a study of blood T cell repertoires in COVID-19. In the study overall: T cells, B-cell-depleted T cells, or PBMCs supplied cDNA or gDNA.

In the authors' workflow: Estimation of nucleated cell counts was performed using reference gene primer amplification. The method was immunoSEQ multiplex PCR; TCRdb's version includes in-frame clones alone and lacks a portion of them. D and trimming come from the DNA, and the V and J calls and clone size come from that table. The repertoire includes more than 45,000 clones, around 86% of them detected once, and 7.4% sits in the top ten. The length of the CDR3 is 12 residues. V gave up 5 bases and J gave up 10 bases, with 12 bases separating them. CDR1 SEHNR and CDR2 FQNEAQ come from the germline V gene (reference sequence).

Source material: peripheral blood. This clonotype was sampled from a human donor with active COVID-19. The donor label of this sample is uncertain. The chain has TRBV7-9 and TRBJ2-1, with TRBD2 as a possible D gene (5 bases). The CDR3 is CASSQITGEQFF. As DNA, the CDR3 is TGTGCCAGCAGCCAAATTACGGGGGAGCAGTTCTTC.